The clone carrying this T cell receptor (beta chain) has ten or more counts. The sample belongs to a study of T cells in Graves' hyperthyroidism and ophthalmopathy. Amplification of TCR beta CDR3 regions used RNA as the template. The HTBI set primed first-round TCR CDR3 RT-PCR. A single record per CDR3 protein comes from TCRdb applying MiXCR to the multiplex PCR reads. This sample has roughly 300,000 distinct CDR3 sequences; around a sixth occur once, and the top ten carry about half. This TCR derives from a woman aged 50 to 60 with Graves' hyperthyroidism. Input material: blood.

Written as DNA, the CDR3 is TGTGCCAGCAGTTATATTGGGACAGGGTCGGGGAACACTGAAGCTTTCTTT. It yields the protein CASSYIGTGSGNTEAFF. The chain employs TRBV27 and TRBJ1-1, with TRBD1 matching over 9 bases. CDR3 length: 17 amino acids. The ends lost 4 bases at V and 1 base at J; junction bases unmatched: 10. CDR1 is MNHEY, CDR2 SMNVEV, per germline (reference sequence).